This entry concerns a single T cell receptor (beta chain). The germline V and J ends were trimmed by 0 bases and 3 bases, with 9 bases remaining between them. Per germline, CDR1 MRHNA and CDR2 SNTAGT. The CDR3 loop spans 15 amino acids. Participants were placed into cohorts based on the clinical history they reported. This record belongs to a study of blood T cell repertoires in COVID-19. Authors' processing steps: Nucleated cell number was recorded as an estimate derived from reference gene primer amplification. TCRdb's copy holds only in-frame clones and misses some; the assay was immunoSEQ multiplex PCR. The V and J calls and clone size were taken over from that table, and D and trimming were inferred from the DNA. The sample contains over 200,000 clones, approximately 86% of which appear only once.

The chain recombines TRBV6-4 with TRBJ2-1, with D tentatively TRBD1 (5 bases). This TCR was recovered from a woman aged 30 to 39 who had been exposed to COVID-19. Sequencing was carried out using PBMCs or T cells enriched from blood (not recorded which). The CDR3 here is CASSDSPQGYNEQFF. The CDR3 region has the DNA TGTGCCAGCAGTGACTCTCCTCAGGGCTACAATGAGCAGTTCTTC.